This T cell receptor (beta chain) stems from a study of response to subunit inactivated influenza vaccine. The study's findings and limits: Researchers suggested that each seasonal influenza vaccination recruits few new T cells.

CDR3 length: 15 amino acids. Germline CDR1 and CDR2: MGHRA and YSYEKL. Unmatched junction bases numbered 3, after V lost 3 bases and J lost 4 bases. Note on this clonotype: Its antigen remains unidentified.

MiXCR, applied by TCRdb to the RT-PCR reads, yields one record per CDR3 protein. The sample shows about 500,000 distinct CDR3 sequences, about 17% of them seen only once. Sequencing used CD4+ T cells sorted from PBMCs, obtained less than 25 months after vaccination. The chain employs TRBV4-1 and TRBJ1-5; the match to TRBD1 covers 10 bases. This clonotype originated in a man between 50 and 69 years old who received an inactivated influenza vaccine. CDR3: CASSQTGGGNQPQHF. CDR3 sequence (DNA): TGCGCCAGCAGCCAGACAGGGGGCGGGAATCAGCCCCAGCATTTT.